Below, 26 T cell receptor beta chains from the same sample are listed, as sequenced in a study of technical replicates of blood from a handful of donors. Assay: immunoSEQ multiplex PCR; the TCRdb copy retains only in-frame clones and omits some. The sample includes about 82,000 clones, 95% to 96% of them seen just once. The sequenced sample consisted of T cells isolated from PBMCs. The receptors shown here come from a human donor in good health.

This chain joins TRBV9 and TRBJ1-2; 7 bases line up with TRBD1. Trimming at V came to 0 bases and at J to 3 bases, leaving 8 bases not matched to a gene. The CDR3 is 16 residues long. The germline CDR1 and CDR2 sequences are SGDLS and YYNGEE. CDR3 in DNA: TGTGCCAGCAGCGTAGATAGGACAACAGGGGACTATGGCTACACCTTC. Protein product: CASSVDRTTGDYGYTF.

V gene TRBV28 combines with J gene TRBJ1-5; D not certain. Trimming took off 5 bases at V and 4 bases at J, with 9 bases between the two ends. The germline V gene has CDR1 MDHEN and CDR2 SYDVKM. The CDR3 runs to 13 residues. DNA of the CDR3: TGTGCCAGCAGTAAGACACCTAATCAGCCCCAGCATTTT. It yields the protein CASSKTPNQPQHF.

The chain has TRBV19 and TRBJ1-2, with 7 positions matching TRBD1. The germline gives CDR1 LNHDA, CDR2 SQIVND (reference sequence). V was pared by 6 bases and J by 4 bases, with 2 bases of the junction left unmatched. The CDR3 has 12 amino acids. The CDR3 DNA sequence: TGTGCCAGTAGGAGACAGGGCTATGGCTACACCTTC. Its protein is CASRRQGYGYTF.

The chain employs TRBV30 and TRBJ1-1, with unresolved D. Trimming took off 2 bases at V and 7 bases at J, with 11 bases between the two ends. The CDR3 runs 12 residues. Germline CDR1 and CDR2: GTSNPN and SVGIG (reference sequence). The CDR3 DNA follows: TGTGCCTGGAGTCCAAGAGGGATTGAAGCTTTCTTT. This translates into CAWSPRGIEAFF.

V is TRBV7-3 and J is TRBJ2-4; D not resolved. There are 12 residues in the CDR3. V was trimmed by 4 bases and J by 9 bases, leaving 10 bases between them. Germline CDR1 SGHTA, CDR2 FQGTGA. Here the CDR3 DNA reads TGTGCCAGCAGCTCCCCCCCAGGCATTCAGTACTTC. Amino acids: CASSSPPGIQYF.

The chain joins TRBV4-1 to TRBJ2-7, with TRBD2 identical over 14 bases. V lost 1 base, J lost 3 bases, and 2 bases stayed unmatched. The CDR3 is made up of 16 amino acids. From germline, CDR1 is MGHRA and CDR2 YSYEKL. The CDR3 coding sequence is TGCGCCAGCAGCCAAGGGACTAGCGGGAGGTTCTACGAGCAGTACTTC. It is translated as CASSQGTSGRFYEQYF.

The count of this clone is one. This chain uses TRBV9 with TRBJ1-1; 7 nucleotides match TRBD1. V was pared by 0 bases and J by 0 bases, with 5 bases of the junction left unmatched. The CDR3 runs 16 residues. The germline CDR1 and CDR2 sequences are SGDLS and YYNGEE. CDR3 loop: CASSVDLGQVNTEAFF. CDR3 DNA: TGTGCCAGCAGCGTAGATCTTGGACAGGTGAACACTGAAGCTTTCTTT.

J is TRBJ2-3 and V is TRBV9; TRBD2 agrees at 10 bases. This CDR3 region has 18 residues. V lost 4 bases to trimming and J lost 0 bases; unmatched junction nucleotides: 11. Germline CDR1 reads SGDLS; CDR2 reads YYNGEE. The CDR3 DNA reads TGTGCCAGCAGCCTAGCGGGAGCGAGGGCCACTAGCACAGATACGCAGTATTTT. It translates to CASSLAGARATSTDTQYF.

This chain uses TRBV6-5 with TRBJ1-4; D remains ambiguous. Per germline, CDR1 MNHEY and CDR2 SVGAGI. The CDR3 has 14 amino acids. The ends were cut back, 4 bases at V and 8 bases at J, with 14 bases in the middle. CDR3 region: CASSFFRSREKLFF. The CDR3 bases are TGTGCCAGCAGTTTCTTTAGATCGAGGGAAAAACTGTTTTTT.

This clone was counted a few times. This rearrangement joins TRBV6-6 to TRBJ1-2; maybe TRBD1 (5 bases). CDR1 is MNHNY, CDR2 SVGAGI, per germline (reference sequence). V lost 5 bases and J 5 bases, leaving 15 bases between the germline ends. This CDR3 is 14 amino acids long. Here the CDR3 DNA reads TGTGCCAGCAGTGGGGGACTGATGATTTATGGCTACACCTTC. The encoded protein is CASSGGLMIYGYTF.

The chain has TRBV20-1 and TRBJ1-1; no reliable D call. CDR1 and CDR2 (germline): DFQATT, SNEGSKA (reference sequence). This CDR3 is 11 amino acids long. Trimming left V 3 bases short and J 2 bases short, with 4 bases between. In DNA, the CDR3 is TGCAGTGCTAGGTTAAACACTGAAGCTTTCTTT. Encoded protein: CSARLNTEAFF.

As to this clone: Other DNA variants within this sample encode the same CDR3. The rearrangement links TRBV7-2 to TRBJ2-7; D ambiguous. Trimming stripped 1 base from V and 1 base from J, with 5 bases between. CDR1 SGHTA and CDR2 FQGNSA come from the germline V gene. This CDR3 spans 13 amino acids. CDR3 nucleotide sequence: TGTGCCAGCAGCTTAGACGGTTCCTACGAGCAGTACTTC. Translating it yields CASSLDGSYEQYF.

The rearrangement joins TRBV5-5 to TRBJ2-5; 9 bases align to TRBD2. V lost 0 bases to trimming and J lost 0 bases; unmatched junction nucleotides: 3. Germline V gene sequence: CDR1 SGHKS, CDR2 YYEKEE (reference sequence). CDR3 length: 16 amino acids. The CDR3 here is CASSLGLAEYQETQYF. In DNA, the CDR3 is TGTGCCAGCAGCTTGGGACTAGCGGAGTACCAAGAGACCCAGTACTTC.

This chain connects TRBV5-4 to TRBJ1-1; D remains unclear. This CDR3 region has 13 residues. Germline lookup yields CDR1 SGHNT and CDR2 YYREEE (reference sequence). V lost 1 base and J 8 bases, leaving 12 bases between the germline ends. CDR3 in amino acids: CASSLPLLSEAFF. CDR3 nucleotides: TGTGCCAGCAGCTTGCCTCTCTTGTCGGAAGCTTTCTTT. The full variable domain, in which reference TRBV5-4 and TRBJ1-1 provide the parts outside the CDR3, is ETGVTQSPTHLIKTRGQQVTLRCSSQSGHNTVSWYQQALGQGPQFIFQYYREEENGRGNFPPRFSGLQFPNYSSELNVNALELDDSALYLCASSLPLLSEAFFGQGTRLTVV.

The chain joins TRBV4-1 to TRBJ1-5; tentative D call: TRBD1 (5 bases). Per germline, CDR1 MGHRA and CDR2 YSYEKL. There are 14 residues in the CDR3. V lost 0 bases and J 4 bases, leaving 7 bases between the germline ends. The CDR3 DNA is TGCGCCAGCAGCCAAGATAGGGGTAATCAGCCCCAGCATTTT. Encoded protein: CASSQDRGNQPQHF.

The chain uses TRBV5-6 and TRBJ2-1, with D possibly being TRBD2 (6 bases). CDR3 length: 16 residues. Per the germline V gene, CDR1 is SGHDT and CDR2 is YYEEEE. Trimming removed 2 bases at V and 12 bases at J, with 24 bases between. The DNA for the CDR3 is TGTGCCAGCAGCTTTTCTTACGGGAGCGCCGGAGTTTGGCAGTTCTTC. Encoded protein: CASSFSYGSAGVWQFF.

This chain joins TRBV27 and TRBJ2-5, with TRBD1 matching 8 bases. CDR1 and CDR2 (germline): MNHEY, SMNVEV (reference sequence). V was pared by 5 bases and J by 5 bases, with 13 bases of the junction left unmatched. This CDR3 has 16 amino acids. The CDR3: CASSGLGAGGFETQYF. The CDR3 region has the DNA TGTGCCAGCAGTGGGCTAGGGGCAGGGGGCTTCGAGACCCAGTACTTC.

The chain is built from TRBV7-2 and TRBJ2-5; possibly TRBD2 for D (5 bases). V was trimmed by 4 bases and J by 4 bases, leaving 10 bases between them. CDR3 size: 13 residues. Germline assignment: CDR1 SGHTA and CDR2 FQGNSA. The CDR3 spells CASSSQAGETQYF. Here the CDR3 DNA reads TGTGCCAGCAGCTCCCAGGCGGGAGAGACCCAGTACTTC.

This chain uses TRBV9 with TRBJ2-7; TRBD2 aligns across 10 bases. There are 16 residues in the CDR3. V was clipped by 4 bases and J by 7 bases; unmatched bases: 14. Germline V gene data show CDR1 as SGDLS and CDR2 as YYNGEE. As DNA, the CDR3 is TGTGCCAGCAGCCCCTGGCTAGCGGGGGACCCCCGGGAGCAGTACTTC. This translates into CASSPWLAGDPREQYF.

The chain recombines TRBV6-1 with TRBJ2-3; D is perhaps TRBD1 (6 bases). Germline values: CDR1 MNHNS, CDR2 SASEGT. The CDR3 runs to 14 residues. V was pared by 6 bases and J by 0 bases, with 10 bases between. Here the CDR3 reads CASSGQTSTDTQYF. The CDR3 DNA reads as TGTGCCAGCAGCGGACAGACCAGCACAGATACGCAGTATTTT.

This chain joins TRBV6-5 and TRBJ2-1; TRBD2 matches 8 bases. The length of the CDR3 is 15 residues. Per germline, CDR1 MNHEY and CDR2 SVGAGI. After removal of 7 bases from V and 9 bases from J, the junction contained 14 bases not matched to a gene. CDR3 in DNA: TGTGCCAGCACTAGCCCAGCGGGAGTTGGCTTTGAGCAGTTCTTC. Translation: CASTSPAGVGFEQFF.

This rearrangement joins TRBV2 to TRBJ2-7; no clear D gene. Between the trimmed V and J ends, which lost 10 bases and 0 bases, there was a span of 31 bases. CDR3 length: 19 amino acids. Germline loops: CDR1 SNHLY, CDR2 FYNNEI. The CDR3 sequence: CATRPILLAPGVISYEQYF. CDR3 DNA: TGTGCCACACGGCCTATCCTGCTGGCCCCTGGAGTCATCTCCTACGAGCAGTACTTC.

This CDR3 is CASSSDWNEQFF. CDR3 nucleotide sequence: TGTGCCAGCAGTTCGGACTGGAATGAGCAGTTCTTC. The gene calls are TRBV27 and TRBJ2-1, with D maybe TRBD2 (5 bases). V lost 4 bases and J lost 7, with 8 bases in between. The germline V gene has CDR1 MNHEY and CDR2 SMNVEV (reference sequence). This CDR3 is 12 amino acids long.

The genes are TRBV7-2 and TRBJ2-1, with D possibly matching TRBD2 (5 bases). V was clipped by 0 bases and J by 4 bases, with 7 bases between them. CDR3 length: 14 residues. Germline CDR1 reads SGHTA; CDR2 reads FQGNSA. The CDR3 protein is CASSLAGRYNEQFF. The CDR3 DNA reads as TGTGCCAGCAGCTTAGCGGGGAGATACAATGAGCAGTTCTTC.

V gene TRBV18 combines with J gene TRBJ2-7, with D possibly TRBD1 on 5 matching bases. Trimming cost V 1 base and J 5 bases, with 21 bases left between them. The CDR3 has 17 amino acids. Looked up from germline, CDR1 is KGHSH and CDR2 is LQKENI. The chain's CDR3 is CASSPRSPQGVSNEQYF. The CDR3 coding sequence is TGTGCCAGCTCACCACGCAGCCCTCAAGGGGTATCTAACGAGCAGTACTTC.

The chain employs TRBV10-3 and TRBJ2-5; possible D gene TRBD2, 6 bases. V dropped 5 bases and J dropped 1 base, with 14 bases sitting between them. The CDR3 consists of 15 residues. The germline gives CDR1 ENHRY, CDR2 SYGVKD. The CDR3 reads CAISSGLGIQETQYF. For the CDR3, the DNA is TGTGCCATCAGTTCGGGACTGGGAATCCAAGAGACCCAGTACTTC.